This T cell receptor (beta chain) was obtained from a study of Ad26.COV2.S vaccination and SARS-CoV-2 variants. Here immunoSEQ multiplex PCR was the method, and the copy in TCRdb shows in-frame clones only, minus some. The sample lists about 350,000 clones, approximately 90% occurring once. Treatment described: roughly 19 received Ad26.COV2.S at low or high dose, single or two shots; about 5 received placebo; per-sample allocation not given. Specimen acquisition occurred on day 63 following the initial vaccine or placebo injection. The clonotype was recovered from a person between 18 and 65 years old who received the Ad26.COV2.S COVID-19 vaccine or a placebo. This sample comprised peripheral blood, obtained in a trial of Ad26.COV2.S vaccine versus placebo.

The chain's CDR3 is CAISEEGGAQETQYF. CDR3 in DNA: TGTGCCATCAGTGAAGAGGGAGGGGCCCAAGAGACCCAGTACTTC. The rearrangement uses TRBV10-3 and TRBJ2-5; TRBD2 aligns across 7 bases. The CDR3 is made up of 15 amino acids. Germline CDR1 is ENHRY and CDR2 is SYGVKD. The ends lost 3 bases at V and 1 base at J; junction bases unmatched: 5.